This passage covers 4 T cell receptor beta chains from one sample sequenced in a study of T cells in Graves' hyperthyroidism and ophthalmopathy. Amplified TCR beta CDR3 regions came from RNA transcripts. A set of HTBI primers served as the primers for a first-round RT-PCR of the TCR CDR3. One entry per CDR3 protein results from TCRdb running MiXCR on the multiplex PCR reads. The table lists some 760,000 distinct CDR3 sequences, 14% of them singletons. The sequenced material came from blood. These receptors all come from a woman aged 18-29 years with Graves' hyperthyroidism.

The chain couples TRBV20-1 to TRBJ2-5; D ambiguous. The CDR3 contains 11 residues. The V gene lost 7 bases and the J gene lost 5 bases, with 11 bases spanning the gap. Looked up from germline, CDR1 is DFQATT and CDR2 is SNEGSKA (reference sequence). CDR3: CSVLFGETQYF. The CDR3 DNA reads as TGCAGTGTTCTCTTTGGGGAGACCCAGTACTTC.

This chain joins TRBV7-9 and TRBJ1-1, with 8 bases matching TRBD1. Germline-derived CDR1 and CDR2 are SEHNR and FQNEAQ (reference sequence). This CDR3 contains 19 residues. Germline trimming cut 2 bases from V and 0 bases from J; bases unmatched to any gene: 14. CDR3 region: CASSLSRDRKLTLNTEAFF. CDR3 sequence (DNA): TGTGCCAGCAGCTTATCACGGGACAGGAAACTAACTTTGAACACTGAAGCTTTCTTT.

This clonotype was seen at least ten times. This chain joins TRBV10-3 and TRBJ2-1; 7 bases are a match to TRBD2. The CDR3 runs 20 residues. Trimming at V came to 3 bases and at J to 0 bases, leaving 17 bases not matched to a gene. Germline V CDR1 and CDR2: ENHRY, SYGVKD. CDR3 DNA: TGTGCCATCAGTGAATTGTCGGGGTCGGCTAGCGGAAGCTCCTACAATGAGCAGTTCTTC. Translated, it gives CAISELSGSASGSSYNEQFF.

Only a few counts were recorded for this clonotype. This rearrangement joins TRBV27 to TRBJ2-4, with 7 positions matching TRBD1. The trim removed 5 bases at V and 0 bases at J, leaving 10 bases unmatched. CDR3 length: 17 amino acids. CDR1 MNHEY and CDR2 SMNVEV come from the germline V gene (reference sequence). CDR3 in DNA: TGTGCCAGCAGTCCCGGACAGGCTACCTTAGCCAAAAACATTCAGTACTTC. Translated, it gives CASSPGQATLAKNIQYF.